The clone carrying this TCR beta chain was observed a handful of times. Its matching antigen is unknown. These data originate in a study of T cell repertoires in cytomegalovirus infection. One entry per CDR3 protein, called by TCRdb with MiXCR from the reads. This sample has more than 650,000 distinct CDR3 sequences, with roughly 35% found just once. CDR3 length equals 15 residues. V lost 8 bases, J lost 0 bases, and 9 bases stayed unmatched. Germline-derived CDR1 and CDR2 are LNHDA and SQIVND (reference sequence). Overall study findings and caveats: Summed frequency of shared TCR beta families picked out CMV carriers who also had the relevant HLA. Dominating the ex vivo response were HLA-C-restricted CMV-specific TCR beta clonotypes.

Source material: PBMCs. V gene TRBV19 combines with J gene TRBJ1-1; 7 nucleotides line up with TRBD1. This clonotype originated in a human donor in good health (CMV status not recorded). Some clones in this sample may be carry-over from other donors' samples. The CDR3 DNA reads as TGTGCCAGTGGTAGGACAGGTGCCATGAACACTGAAGCTTTCTTT. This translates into CASGRTGAMNTEAFF.